Listed here are 15 T cell receptor beta chains from one sample, sequenced in a study of control samples from healthy donors and cancer patients. Data came from immunoSEQ multiplex PCR; TCRdb stores just in-frame clones and leaves some out. This sample has about 86,000 clones, with approximately 88% found just once. The material sequenced was PBMCs. All receptors derive from a woman aged 45-65 years with colorectal cancer.

The J gene is TRBJ1-5, the V gene TRBV19, with 7 bases that match TRBD1. Germline V gene lookup returns CDR1 LNHDA and CDR2 SQIVND (reference sequence). This CDR3 spans 16 amino acids. After removal of 6 bases from V and 0 bases from J, the junction contained 8 bases not matched to a gene. CDR3 nucleotides: TGTGCCAGTAGGAGAACCGGGACAGCTAGCAATCAGCCCCAGCATTTT. As protein: CASRRTGTASNQPQHF.

V usage is TRBV30 and J usage is TRBJ1-5; TRBD1 might be the D (6 bases). CDR3 length: 12 amino acids. Germline V lookup: CDR1 GTSNPN, CDR2 SVGIG (reference sequence). Trimming pared 7 bases from V and 3 bases from J, leaving 10 bases between. The CDR3 loop is CAFGQPNQPQHF. The CDR3 bases are TGTGCCTTTGGACAGCCCAATCAGCCCCAGCATTTT. The entire variable domain, with the rest obtained from reference TRBV30 and TRBJ1-5, is as follows: SQTIHQWPATLVQPVGSPLSLECTVEGTSNPNLYWYRQAAGRGLQLLFYSVGIGQISSEVPQNLSASRPQDRQFILSSKKLLLSDSGFYLCAFGQPNQPQHFGDGTRLSIL.

The gene calls are TRBV7-8 and TRBJ1-2; the D gene is possibly TRBD1 (5 bases). The germline V and J ends were trimmed by 5 bases and 4 bases, with 11 bases remaining between them. The germline V gene has CDR1 SGHVS and CDR2 FQNEAQ. There are 13 residues in the CDR3. The CDR3 nucleotides read TGTGCCAGCAGCGGAGACAGAACCTATGGCTACACCTTC. Amino acid sequence: CASSGDRTYGYTF.

The chain is built from TRBV5-6 and TRBJ1-6, with D hard to call. Germline-derived CDR1 and CDR2 are SGHDT and YYEEEE. The V end was cut by 2 bases, the J end by 7 bases, with 10 bases between. The CDR3 contains 14 residues. The DNA of the CDR3 is TGTGCCAGCAGCTTTCCAGCGAGCAATTCACCCCTCCACTTT. Translating it yields CASSFPASNSPLHF.

The chain employs TRBV28 and TRBJ2-7; D unclear. The ends were cut back, 5 bases at V and 4 bases at J, with 12 bases in the middle. The germline V gene has CDR1 MDHEN and CDR2 SYDVKM. This CDR3 is built from 13 residues. The CDR3 here is CASSRTKPYEQYV. The CDR3 bases are TGTGCCAGCAGTCGAACGAAACCATACGAGCAGTACGTC.

The chain recombines TRBV7-8 with TRBJ1-2, with unresolved D. The CDR3 has 14 residues. Looked up from germline, CDR1 is SGHVS and CDR2 is FQNEAQ. V gave up 5 bases and J gave up 4 bases, with 14 bases separating them. Here the CDR3 reads CASSPWEDSYGYTF. DNA of the CDR3: TGTGCCAGCAGCCCGTGGGAGGATTCCTATGGCTACACCTTC.

The chain recombines TRBV3-1 (or the pseudogene TRBV3-2) with TRBJ2-2; D may be TRBD2 (5 bases). CDR1 and CDR2 (germline): LGHDT, YNNKEL (reference sequence). Trimming cost V 5 bases and J 7 bases, with 11 bases left between them. CDR3 length equals 13 residues. The CDR3 reads CASSYGVYGELFF. In nucleotides, the CDR3 is TGTGCCAGCAGCTACGGGGTTTACGGGGAGCTGTTTTTT.

This chain links TRBV7-9 with TRBJ2-2; D might be TRBD2 (6 bases). Deletions cut 4 bases from V and 6 bases from J, with 12 bases between. The CDR3 runs 14 residues. Per germline, CDR1 SEHNR and CDR2 FQNEAQ (reference sequence). The CDR3 reads CASSWGLMAGELFF. The CDR3 coding sequence is TGTGCCAGCAGCTGGGGACTCATGGCCGGGGAGCTGTTTTTT.

This chain uses TRBV6-4 with TRBJ2-2; D is ambiguous. Looked up from germline, CDR1 is MRHNA and CDR2 is SNTAGT. This CDR3 has 15 amino acids. V was cut by 2 bases and J by 4 bases, with 11 bases left in between. The CDR3 nucleotides are TGTGCCAGCAGTGACGACCAGCAGCGCACCGGGGAGCTGTTTTTT. This encodes CASSDDQQRTGELFF.

The genes are TRBV12-3 or TRBV12-4 and TRBJ1-6, with D uncertain. This CDR3 spans 12 amino acids. V dropped 6 bases and J dropped 7 bases, with 7 bases sitting between them. The CDR3 is CASSLSNSPLHF. The CDR3 DNA sequence: TGTGCCAGCAGCCTTTCGAATTCACCCCTCCACTTT.

The gene calls are TRBV3-1 (or the pseudogene TRBV3-2) and TRBJ1-6; 7 bases agree with TRBD1. V lost 1 base and J lost 6; bases outside the gene matches: 6. The CDR3 length is 16 residues. Germline lookup yields CDR1 LGHDT and CDR2 YNNKEL (reference sequence). The CDR3 sequence is CASSQVTGTVNSPLHF. In nucleotides, the CDR3 is TGTGCCAGCAGCCAAGTTACTGGGACAGTTAATTCACCCCTCCACTTT.

Points on this clone: Other DNA sequences in the same sample also yield this CDR3. The chain carries TRBV19 and TRBJ1-3; no firm D call. CDR3 length: 17 amino acids. Germline V lookup: CDR1 LNHDA, CDR2 SQIVND (reference sequence). The V gene lost 3 bases and the J gene lost 4 bases, with 19 bases spanning the gap. CDR3 coding DNA: TGTGCCAGTAGTATCGTTTGGCCTCCCTTGGCGGGAAACACCATATATTTT. As protein: CASSIVWPPLAGNTIYF.

The chain carries TRBV19 and TRBJ1-6; D might be TRBD1 (6 bases). The CDR3 has 14 amino acids. Germline V gives CDR1 LNHDA, CDR2 SQIVND (reference sequence). Trimming took 4 bases from V and 10 from J, leaving 14 bases between them. CDR3 nucleotide sequence: TGTGCCAGTAGTACCTCCCAGGGGCGATCACCCCTCCACTTT. This sequence encodes CASSTSQGRSPLHF.

The V and J genes are TRBV28 and TRBJ1-2; possibly TRBD1 for D (5 bases). V lost 7 bases and J lost 7, with 10 bases in between. Germline-derived CDR1 and CDR2 are MDHEN and SYDVKM. The length of the CDR3 is 11 residues. The CDR3 reads CASTTGLGYTF. CDR3 nucleotide sequence: TGTGCCAGCACCACAGGTCTTGGCTACACCTTC.

The chain employs TRBV7-2 and TRBJ2-3; 8 bases align to TRBD2. V lost 6 bases and J lost 4; bases outside the gene matches: 9. This CDR3 contains 15 residues. CDR1 and CDR2 (germline): SGHTA, FQGNSA. CDR3 in DNA: TGTGCCAGCAGTTGGGCCGGGGGGGATTCAGATACGCAGTATTTT. Its protein product is CASSWAGGDSDTQYF.